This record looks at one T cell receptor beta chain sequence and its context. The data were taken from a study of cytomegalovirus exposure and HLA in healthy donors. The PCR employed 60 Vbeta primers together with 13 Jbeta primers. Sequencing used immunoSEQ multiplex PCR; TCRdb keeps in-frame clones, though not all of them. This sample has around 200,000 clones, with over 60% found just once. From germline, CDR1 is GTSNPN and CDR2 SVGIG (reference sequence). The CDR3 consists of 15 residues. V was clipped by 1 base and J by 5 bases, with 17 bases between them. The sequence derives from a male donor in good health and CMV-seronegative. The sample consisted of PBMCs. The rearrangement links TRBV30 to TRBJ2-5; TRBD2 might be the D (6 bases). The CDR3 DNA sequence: TGTGCCTGGAGTGGCGGGGCCGGGGCCGGGGAGACCCAGTACTTC. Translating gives CAWSGGAGAGETQYF.